This is a list of T cell receptor beta chains from one sample in a study of OX40 agonist ivuxolimab in advanced cancers. Here immunoSEQ multiplex PCR was the method, and the copy in TCRdb shows in-frame clones only, minus some. The data hold 55,000 to 70,000 clones, with roughly 84% observed a single time. The sequencing used CD4+ or CD8+ T cells sorted from blood, collected in a trial of the OX40 agonist ivuxolimab. Receptor source: an adult with an advanced solid tumor such as melanoma, head and neck, liver or kidney cancer. CDR3s include the opening cysteine and the closing phenylalanine or tryptophan. A D gene is named only where the DNA matches it firmly. Not all rows give a size; the values are once, few, many and, for expanded clones, a class.

j_call | d_call | v_call | clone_size | cdr3_nt | cdr3_aa
TRBJ2-5 | TRBD2 | TRBV11-3 | - | TGTGCCAGCAGCCGGACTAGCGGGGTCCAAGAGACCCAGTACTTC | CASSRTSGVQETQYF
TRBJ2-7 | TRBD2 | TRBV15 | - | TGTGCCACCAGCAGTAGCGGGAGGGCCTACGAGCAGTACTTC | CATSSSGRAYEQYF
TRBJ2-1 | TRBD2 | TRBV7-8 | once | TGTGCCAGCAGCTTAGGACTAGCGGGGGTGCAGTTCTTC | CASSLGLAGVQFF
TRBJ1-4 | TRBD1 | TRBV5-6 | - | TGTGCCAGCAGCTTCGGGACAGGAGTGGGTGAAAAACTGTTTTTT | CASSFGTGVGEKLFF
TRBJ2-5 | - | TRBV14 | - | TGTGCCAGCAGCCAATTAGGCGGGGCCGGGGAGACCCAGTACTTC | CASSQLGGAGETQYF
TRBJ1-2 | - | TRBV6-5 | - | TGTGCCAGCAGTCTGGACGGGAACTATGGCTACACCTTC | CASSLDGNYGYTF
TRBJ2-1 | TRBD2 | TRBV7-6 | - | TGTGCCAGCAGCCCGAGAGGGACTAGCGGGTACAATGAGCAGTTCTTC | CASSPRGTSGYNEQFF
TRBJ2-3 | TRBD2 | TRBV2 | - | TGTGCCAGCAGTGGGGCGACTAGCGGGCGAGATACGCAGTATTTT | CASSGATSGRDTQYF
TRBJ2-7 | TRBD2 | TRBV6-5 | - | TGTGCCAGCAGCCTAAGCGGGAGCTTCGAGCAGTACTTC | CASSLSGSFEQYF
TRBJ2-1 | TRBD2 | TRBV7-9 | - | TGTGCCAGCAGCTTGGGCGGGGGAAACAATGAGCAGTTCTTC | CASSLGGGNNEQFF
TRBJ2-7 | TRBD1 | TRBV27 | - | TGTGCCAGCAGTACTTGGACAGGGGACTACGAGCAGTACTTC | CASSTWTGDYEQYF
TRBJ1-1 | TRBD1 | TRBV19 | - | TGTGCCAGTATCAGGACAGGGAACACTGAAGCTTTCTTT | CASIRTGNTEAFF
TRBJ2-7 | TRBD1 | TRBV10-1 | - | TGCGCCAGCAGCCCGGGACAGACGGGCGAGCAGTACTTC | CASSPGQTGEQYF
TRBJ2-1 | TRBD2 | TRBV5-1 | - | TGCGCCAGCAGCTTGGAAGGACTAGCTATCGATGAGCAGTTCTTC | CASSLEGLAIDEQFF
TRBJ2-7 | TRBD2 | TRBV29-1 | - | TGCAGCGTTGGTCTAGCGGGAACCGAGCAGTACTTC | CSVGLAGTEQYF
TRBJ2-2 | - | TRBV7-3 | once | TGTGCCAGCAGCCAGGGCCTTAACACCGGGGAGCTGTTTTTT | CASSQGLNTGELFF
TRBJ1-4 | - | TRBV5-5 | - | TGTGCCAGCAGCTTTGAAGGAACTAATGAAAAACTGTTTTTT | CASSFEGTNEKLFF
TRBJ1-1 | TRBD1 | TRBV5-5 | - | TGTGCCAGCAGCCTGACGGGACAGCAGAACACTGAAGCTTTCTTT | CASSLTGQQNTEAFF
TRBJ1-1 | - | TRBV6-5 | - | TGTGCCAGCAGCCGTAGGACAAACATGAACACTGAAGCTTTCTTT | CASSRRTNMNTEAFF
TRBJ2-7 | TRBD2 | TRBV30 | - | TGTGCCTGGACCAGACTAGCGGACTCCTACGAGCAGTACTTC | CAWTRLADSYEQYF
TRBJ2-5 | - | TRBV19 | - | TGTGCCAGTAAGGGGGGGCCGCGGACCCAGTACTTC | CASKGGPRTQYF
TRBJ2-4 | TRBD1 | TRBV30 | - | TGTGCCACCGACAGGGGTGGGAACATTCAGTACTTC | CATDRGGNIQYF
TRBJ2-3 | TRBD2 | TRBV10-3 | - | TGTGCCATCAGTGAAGGGACTAGCGGGAGAAGGGGCACAGATACGCAGTATTTT | CAISEGTSGRRGTDTQYF
TRBJ1-3 | - | TRBV29-1 | medium-sized | TGCAGCGTTCTGAGGGACGGAAACACCATATATTTT | CSVLRDGNTIYF
TRBJ2-7 | - | TRBV4-1 | - | TGCGCCAGCAGCCAAGAGGGGGCCTACGAGCAGTACTTC | CASSQEGAYEQYF
TRBJ1-6 | - | TRBV6-5 | - | TGTGCCAGCAGTAACCGGTTATCCTATAATTCACCCCTCCACTTT | CASSNRLSYNSPLHF
TRBJ2-5 | TRBD1 | TRBV10-3 | once | TGTGCCATCGGACAGGGGTCGACCAACCAAGAGACCCAGTACTTC | CAIGQGSTNQETQYF
TRBJ2-2 | TRBD2 | TRBV13 | - | TGTGCCAGCAGCGCGGGGGTAGCCGACACCGGGGAGCTGTTTTTT | CASSAGVADTGELFF
TRBJ2-1 | TRBD2 | TRBV27 | few | TGTGCCAGCAGTTTATTCGTAGCGGGGGGACCCGTCGGAAATGAGCAGTTCTTC | CASSLFVAGGPVGNEQFF
TRBJ2-5 | - | TRBV9 | few | TGTGCCAGCAGCGTCTATGCGGACCCCCAAGAGACCCAGTACTTC | CASSVYADPQETQYF
TRBJ2-7 | TRBD2 | TRBV6-5 | - | TGTGCCAGCGCTGGCGGGAGGTTCTTCGACGAGCAGTACTTC | CASAGGRFFDEQYF